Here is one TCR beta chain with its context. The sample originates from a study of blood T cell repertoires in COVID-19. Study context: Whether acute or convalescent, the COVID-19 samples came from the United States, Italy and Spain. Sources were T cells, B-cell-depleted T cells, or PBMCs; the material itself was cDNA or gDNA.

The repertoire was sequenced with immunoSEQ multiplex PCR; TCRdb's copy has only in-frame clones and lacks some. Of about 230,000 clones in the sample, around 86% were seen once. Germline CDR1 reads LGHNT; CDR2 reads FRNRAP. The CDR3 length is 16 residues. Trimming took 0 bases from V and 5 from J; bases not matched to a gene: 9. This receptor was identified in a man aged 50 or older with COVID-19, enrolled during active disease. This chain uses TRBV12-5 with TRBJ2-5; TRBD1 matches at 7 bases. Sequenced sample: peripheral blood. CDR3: CASGLVTHRGEETQYF. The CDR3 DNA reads TGTGCTAGTGGTTTGGTCACTCACAGGGGCGAGGAGACCCAGTACTTC. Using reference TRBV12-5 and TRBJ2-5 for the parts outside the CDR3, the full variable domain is DARVTQTPRHKVTEMGQEVTMRCQPILGHNTVFWYRQTMMQGLELLAYFRNRAPLDDSGMPKDRFSAEMPDATLATLKIQPSEPRDSAVYFCASGLVTHRGEETQYFGPGTRLLVL.